This is a list of T cell receptor beta chains from one sample in a study of T-cell reconstitution after alpha-beta-depleted transplantation in children. MiXCR, applied by TCRdb to the PCR reads, yields one record per CDR3 protein. The data show 500,000 or so distinct CDR3 sequences, approximately 10% seen once. This specimen consisted of PBMCs, mostly from graft donor cells, obtained 180 days after TCRalphabeta/CD19-depleted stem cell transplant. Receptors originate from a female patient between 2 and 10 years old who had a stem cell transplant for aplastic anemia, so the T cells may come from the graft donor. Each CDR3 is given with its conserved first and last residue. A D gene is named only where the DNA matches it firmly. Size is omitted from some rows. Given values are once, few, many or a class for expanded clones.

d_gene	v_gene	abundance	j_gene	CDR3nt	CDR3aa
TRBD1	TRBV9	many	TRBJ1-1	TGTGCCAGCAGCGCACCAACAGGGGGCACTGAAGCTTTCTTT	CASSAPTGGTEAFF
NA	TRBV14	NA	TRBJ1-2	TGTGCCAGCAGCCAAGTCGGCCTTCCTCACTCGGGCTATGGCTACACCTTC	CASSQVGLPHSGYGYTF
TRBD1	TRBV5-1	many	TRBJ2-1	TGCGCCAGCAGCTTGGGGGACAGGGAAGTCAATGAGCAGTTCTTC	CASSLGDREVNEQFF
NA	TRBV4-2	few	TRBJ1-1	TGTGCCAGCAGCCAAGAAGGGGTGAACACTGAAGCTTTCTTT	CASSQEGVNTEAFF
TRBD1	TRBV6-1	NA	TRBJ1-1	TGTGCCAGCACCAAACAGGGGAATCTGAACACTGAAGCTTTCTTT	CASTKQGNLNTEAFF
NA	TRBV10-3	few	TRBJ2-7	TGTGCCATCTCGGGCGGTTTTGGGGGAAGCTACGAGCAGTACTTC	CAISGGFGGSYEQYF
TRBD2	TRBV24-1	few	TRBJ2-2	TGTGCCACCAGTGATCTCGGACTAGCGGGAGCGACCGGGGAGCTGTTTTTT	CATSDLGLAGATGELFF
NA	TRBV12-3/TRBV12-4	NA	TRBJ2-2	TGTGCCAGCAGACCACAGGGGAGGGTCACCGGGGAGCTGTTTTTT	CASRPQGRVTGELFF
NA	TRBV7-2	few	TRBJ2-2	TGTGCCAGCAGCTGGCCCTCTGGTGCCGGGGAGCTGTTTTTT	CASSWPSGAGELFF
TRBD2	TRBV11-2	few	TRBJ2-4	TGTGCCAGCAGCTTTCTGGCGGGAGGCCTAATAGCCAAAAACATTCAGTACTTC	CASSFLAGGLIAKNIQYF
NA	TRBV29-1	many	TRBJ1-1	TGCAGCGTCGAGGGGTTGAACACTGAAGCTTTCTTT	CSVEGLNTEAFF
TRBD2	TRBV7-2	few	TRBJ2-3	TGTGCCAGCAGCCCGCGACTAGCGGGTGCTAGGGATACGCAGTATTTT	CASSPRLAGARDTQYF
TRBD1	TRBV18	many	TRBJ2-5	TGTGCCAGCAGTCCCCGACAGGGCCAAGAGACCCAGTACTTC	CASSPRQGQETQYF
NA	TRBV7-6	few	TRBJ2-3	TGTGCCAGCAGCTTAGACTCTTCGACTTCAGATACGCAGTATTTT	CASSLDSSTSDTQYF
NA	TRBV4-3	few	TRBJ2-1	TGCGCCAGCAGCCACCCGGGAGTAAAGGGCTCCTACAATGAGCAGTTCTTC	CASSHPGVKGSYNEQFF
NA	TRBV5-1	few	TRBJ2-3	TGCGCCAGCAGCGCAGGAGGCAGGGATACGCAGTATTTT	CASSAGGRDTQYF
TRBD1	TRBV12-3/TRBV12-4	NA	TRBJ1-5	TGTGCCAGCAGTTCGGACAGGGGCTATCGGCAGCCCCAGCATTTT	CASSSDRGYRQPQHF
NA	TRBV20-1	few	TRBJ2-2	TGCAGTGCTAGGAGGAGCGGCGGGAAGGGACACACCGGGGAGCTGTTTTTT	CSARRSGGKGHTGELFF